The clone carrying this T cell receptor beta chain was observed a handful of times. What it binds is not known. Each CDR3 protein gets one entry after TCRdb re-called the reads with MiXCR. The sample consists of 650,000 to 900,000 distinct CDR3 sequences, 32% of them appearing once. The entry originates in a study of T cell repertoires in cytomegalovirus infection. The length of the CDR3 is 14 residues. Germline assignment: CDR1 MGHRA and CDR2 YSYEKL. Trimming removed 1 base from V and 4 bases from J, with 7 bases in between. The material sequenced was cultured CD8+ T cells from PBMCs, taken from culture after CMV antigen stimulation. The receptor's source is a human donor in good health (CMV status not recorded). Some clones in this sample may be carry-over from other donors' samples. This sequence joins TRBV4-1 and TRBJ2-2; no firm D call. The CDR3 reads CASSQGPITGELFF. CDR3 in DNA: TGCGCCAGCAGCCAAGGGCCGATCACCGGGGAGCTGTTTTTT.